This T cell receptor (beta chain) was observed in a study of OX40 agonist ivuxolimab in advanced cancers. A note on the overall study: Ivuxolimab was an agonistic, fully human IgG2 monoclonal antibody directed against OX40 (CD134), a costimulatory receptor. Intravenous ivuxolimab was administered to patients every 2 weeks at six dose levels: 0.01, 0.1, 0.3, 1.5, 3 and 10 mg/kg. Of the approximately 50 patients in dose escalation, some 19 had hepatocellular carcinoma, some 15 had melanoma, 9 had renal cell carcinoma and 9 had head and neck cancer. In the dose-escalation cohort, approximately 82% of patients were male, and the mean age was about 55 years, with a range of roughly 20 to 80. Prior anti-PD-1, anti-PD-L1 or anti-CTLA-4 therapy was permitted, and 40% of dose-escalation patients had received checkpoint inhibitors. Partial responses occurred in three dose-escalation patients, of whom one had hepatocellular carcinoma and two had cutaneous melanoma. The point of sequencing TCRbeta in the periphery was to test whether ivuxolimab changed TCR sequence diversity and drove clonal T-cell expansion. The paper covers the monotherapy dose-escalation part of the phase I ivuxolimab trial, which included N of about 50 patients.

To sequence the TCRbeta CDR3 region, genomic DNA was isolated from the sorted cells. The immunoSEQ Assay was used to sequence the TCRbeta CDR3 regions. Not all clones reach the TCRdb copy of this immuneACCESS table, which keeps in-frame sequences only. Checked studies attribute under half of the gap to unresolved V genes and leave the rest unexplained. Present in this sample are over 25,000 clones, roughly 90% of which were seen just once. The top ten constitute around 30% of the sample. From the germline V gene, CDR1 is SGHVS and CDR2 is FNYEAQ. The CDR3 covers 14 residues, taking in both the cysteine and the phenylalanine. Just the 42-base CDR3 DNA is kept, in frame starting at base 1. V is pared back by 5 bases and J by 3 bases, with 14 bases lying between the germline termini. General study outcomes and caveats: The antigen specificity of the clonally expanded peripheral T cells was not determined. Low levels of normalized T-cell clonal expansion were also seen in some patients who did not respond. After ivuxolimab, CD8+ T cells had more expanded clones than CD4+ T cells on average. In the 0.1-3.0 mg/kg groups, partial responders were among the patients with the lowest normalized peripheral clonal expansion, particularly in CD8+ T cells. At doses of 0.1 to 3.0 mg/kg, clonal expansion of both CD4+ and CD8+ T cells in blood was seen between baseline and week 6.

The trial excluded patients who had a history of autoimmune disease or were on systemic immunosuppression. In every dose cohort, peripheral blood was drawn for TCR sequencing at baseline, cycle 4 day 1, and cycle 7 day 1. The samples were taken from a phase I, first-in-human, multicenter, open-label dose-escalation trial of ivuxolimab. Adults with locally advanced or metastatic head and neck squamous cell, hepatocellular, melanoma or renal cell carcinoma were enrolled in the trial. Before TCR sequencing, CD4+ and CD8+ T cells were separately sorted from peripheral blood. Concerning this clone itself: Its antigen remains undetermined. Nothing much larger sits one base from this clone, and base qualities are not available.

The receptor was isolated from an adult with an advanced solid tumor such as melanoma, head and neck, liver or kidney cancer. This receptor chain uses TRBV7-6 and TRBJ2-7; no confident D gene assignment can be made. Material: CD4+ or CD8+ T cells sorted from blood, obtained in a trial of the OX40 agonist ivuxolimab. The bases read TGTGCCAGCAGCCCGCGAACAAATCTCTACGAGCAGTACTTC. This is translated as CASSPRTNLYEQYF.